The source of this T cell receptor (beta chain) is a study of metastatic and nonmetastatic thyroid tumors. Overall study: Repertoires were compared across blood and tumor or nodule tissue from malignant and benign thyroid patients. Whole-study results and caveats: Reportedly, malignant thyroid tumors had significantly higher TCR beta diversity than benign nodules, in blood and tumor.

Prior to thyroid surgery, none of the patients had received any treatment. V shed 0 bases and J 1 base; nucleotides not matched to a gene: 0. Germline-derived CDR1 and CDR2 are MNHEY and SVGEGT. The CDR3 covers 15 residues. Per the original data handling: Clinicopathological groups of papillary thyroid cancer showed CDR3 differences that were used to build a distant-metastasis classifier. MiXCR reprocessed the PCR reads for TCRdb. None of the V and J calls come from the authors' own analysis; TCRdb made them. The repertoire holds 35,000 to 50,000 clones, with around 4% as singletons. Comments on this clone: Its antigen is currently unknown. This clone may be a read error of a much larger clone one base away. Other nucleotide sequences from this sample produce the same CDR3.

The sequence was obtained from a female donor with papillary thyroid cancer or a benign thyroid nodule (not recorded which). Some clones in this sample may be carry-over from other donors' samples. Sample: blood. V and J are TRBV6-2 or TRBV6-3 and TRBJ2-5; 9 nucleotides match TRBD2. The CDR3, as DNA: TGTGCCAGCAGTTACTCTAGCGGGGGCCAAGAGACCCAGTACTTC. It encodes CASSYSSGGQETQYF.